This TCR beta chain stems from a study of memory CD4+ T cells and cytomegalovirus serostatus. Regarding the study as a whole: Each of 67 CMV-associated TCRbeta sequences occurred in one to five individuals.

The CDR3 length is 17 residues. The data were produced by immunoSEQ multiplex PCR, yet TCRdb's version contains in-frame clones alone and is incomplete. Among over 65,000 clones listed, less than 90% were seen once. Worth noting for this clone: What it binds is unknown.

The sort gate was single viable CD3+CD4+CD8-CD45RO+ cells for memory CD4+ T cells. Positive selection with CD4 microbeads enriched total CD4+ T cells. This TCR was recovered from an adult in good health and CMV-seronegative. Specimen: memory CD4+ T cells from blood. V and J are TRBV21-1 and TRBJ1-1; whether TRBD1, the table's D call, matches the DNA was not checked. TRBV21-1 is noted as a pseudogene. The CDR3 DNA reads TGTGCCAGCAGCATCAAATATCAGGGGAAACCGAACACTGAAGCTTTCTTT. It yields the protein CASSIKYQGKPNTEAFF.